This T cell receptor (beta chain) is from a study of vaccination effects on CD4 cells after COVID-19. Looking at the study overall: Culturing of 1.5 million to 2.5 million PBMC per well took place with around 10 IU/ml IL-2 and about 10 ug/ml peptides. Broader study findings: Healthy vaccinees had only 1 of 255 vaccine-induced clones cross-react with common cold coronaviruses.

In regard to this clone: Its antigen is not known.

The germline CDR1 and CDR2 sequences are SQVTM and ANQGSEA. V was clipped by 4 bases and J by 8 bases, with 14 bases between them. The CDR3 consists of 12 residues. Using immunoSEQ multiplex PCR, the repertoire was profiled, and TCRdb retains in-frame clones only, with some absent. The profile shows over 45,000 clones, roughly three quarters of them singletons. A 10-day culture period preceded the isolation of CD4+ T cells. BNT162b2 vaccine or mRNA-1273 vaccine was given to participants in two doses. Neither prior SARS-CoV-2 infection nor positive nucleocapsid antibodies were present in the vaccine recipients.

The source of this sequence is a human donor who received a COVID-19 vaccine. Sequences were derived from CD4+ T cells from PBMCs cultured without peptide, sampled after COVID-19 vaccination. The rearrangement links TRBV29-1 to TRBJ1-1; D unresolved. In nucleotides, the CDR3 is TGCAGCGTTGTGGTGGGGTCATCCGAAGCTTTCTTT. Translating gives CSVVVGSSEAFF. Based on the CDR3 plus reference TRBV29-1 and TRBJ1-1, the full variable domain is SAVISQKPSRDICQRGTSLTIQCQVDSQVTMMFWYRQQPGQSLTLIATANQGSEATYESGFVIDKFPISRPNLTFSTLTVSNMSPEDSSIYLCSVVVGSSEAFFGQGTRLTVV.